This is a list of T cell receptor beta chains from one sample in a study of PD-1 blockade in classical Hodgkin lymphoma. The data were produced by immunoSEQ multiplex PCR, yet TCRdb's version contains in-frame clones alone and is incomplete. The table lists 25,000 to 30,000 clones, around 92% of them singletons, with 0.35% in the top ten. Sample: CD4+ T cells from blood. The receptors shown here come from a human donor with classical Hodgkin lymphoma. Each CDR3 is given with its conserved first and last residue. The D gene is left open where the match is weak. Rows may omit the clone size; those that give it use once, few, many or a size class.

TRBV5-5	NA	TRBJ2-7	NA	CASGPRDPTMQYF	TGTGCCAGCGGTCCGAGGGACCCTACGATGCAGTACTTC
TRBV28	NA	TRBJ2-1	NA	CASSFGWGARNEQFF	TGTGCCAGCAGTTTTGGATGGGGGGCGAGGAATGAGCAGTTCTTC
TRBV5-1	NA	TRBJ2-1	NA	CASRDNNEQFF	TGCGCCAGCCGGGACAACAATGAGCAGTTCTTC
TRBV7-2	NA	TRBJ2-3	NA	CASSQLGGGNTDTQYF	TGTGCCAGCAGTCAATTGGGCGGCGGGAACACAGATACGCAGTATTTT
TRBV7-2	NA	TRBJ2-5	NA	CASSFGQQETQYF	TGTGCCAGCAGCTTCGGACAGCAAGAGACCCAGTACTTC
TRBV7-8	NA	TRBJ2-7	NA	CASSPSGAIYEQYF	TGTGCCAGCAGCCCCTCAGGGGCCATCTACGAGCAGTACTTC
TRBV7-2	NA	TRBJ1-2	TRBD1	CASSVTQGAGYGYTF	TGTGCCAGCAGCGTTACGCAGGGGGCGGGCTATGGCTACACCTTC
TRBV5-6	NA	TRBJ2-7	NA	CASSLNYGQGDEQYF	TGTGCCAGCAGCTTGAATTACGGGCAGGGAGACGAGCAGTACTTC
TRBV6-1	NA	TRBJ2-1	NA	CASSDPARRRDNEQFF	TGTGCCAGCAGTGATCCCGCTAGACGGCGGGACAATGAGCAGTTCTTC
TRBV19	few	TRBJ2-7	TRBD2	CASRSSGSYEQYF	TGTGCCAGTAGGTCTAGCGGGAGCTACGAGCAGTACTTC
TRBV18	NA	TRBJ1-2	TRBD1	CASSPSGGGDGYTF	TGTGCCAGCTCACCGTCAGGGGGGGGTGATGGCTACACCTTC
TRBV5-1	NA	TRBJ1-2	TRBD1	CASSLDPGQGTRGYTF	TGCGCCAGCAGCTTGGACCCGGGACAGGGTACACGGGGCTACACCTTC
TRBV7-8	NA	TRBJ2-5	TRBD1	CASSLRQGPPQETQYF	TGTGCCAGCAGCTTGAGACAGGGCCCGCCACAAGAGACCCAGTACTTC
TRBV18	NA	TRBJ2-5	TRBD2	CASSPGVAGYQETQYF	TGTGCCAGCTCACCAGGGGTAGCGGGATACCAAGAGACCCAGTACTTC
TRBV19	NA	TRBJ1-5	TRBD1	CASSDRGLNNQPQHF	TGTGCCAGTAGTGATAGGGGGCTCAACAATCAGCCCCAGCATTTT
TRBV5-6	NA	TRBJ2-1	TRBD2	CASSRLAGYNEQFF	TGTGCCAGCAGCAGACTAGCGGGGTACAATGAGCAGTTCTTC
TRBV5-1	NA	TRBJ2-7	NA	CASSLQVAGGTYEQYF	TGCGCCAGCAGCTTGCAAGTCGCAGGGGGGACCTACGAGCAGTACTTC
TRBV27	NA	TRBJ1-3	TRBD1	CASTRTGGVPGNTIYF	TGTGCCAGCACCCGGACAGGGGGCGTGCCAGGAAACACCATATATTTT
TRBV27	NA	TRBJ2-5	NA	CASSPPGTHETQYF	TGTGCCAGCAGTCCACCCGGGACCCATGAGACCCAGTACTTC
TRBV6-1	once	TRBJ2-4	NA	CASRELGLAKNIQYF	TGTGCCAGCAGGGAGTTGGGGTTAGCCAAAAACATTCAGTACTTC
TRBV29-1	NA	TRBJ2-3	NA	CSVVPSADTQYF	TGCAGCGTTGTACCGAGCGCAGATACGCAGTATTTT
TRBV5-1	NA	TRBJ1-2	NA	CASSMEPDPRASGYTF	TGCGCCAGCAGCATGGAACCAGACCCTCGCGCGAGTGGCTACACCTTC
TRBV4-1	NA	TRBJ1-5	TRBD1	CASSQADRVVQPQHF	TGCGCCAGCAGCCAAGCTGACAGGGTAGTTCAGCCCCAGCATTTT
TRBV7-3	NA	TRBJ2-7	NA	CASSPLLGEQYF	TGTGCCAGCAGCCCCTTGTTGGGCGAGCAGTACTTC
TRBV25-1	NA	TRBJ2-7	TRBD2	CASSAAGGRRYEQYF	TGTGCCAGCAGCGCAGCGGGGGGGCGCAGATACGAGCAGTACTTC
TRBV29-1	NA	TRBJ2-6	TRBD1	CSVVSGGYGANVLTF	TGCAGCGTTGTGTCAGGGGGCTATGGGGCCAACGTCCTGACTTTC
TRBV18	NA	TRBJ2-7	TRBD2	CATTTSGHYEQYF	TGTGCCACCACAACTAGCGGTCATTACGAGCAGTACTTC
TRBV14	NA	TRBJ2-6	NA	CASSQDRQPANVLTF	TGTGCCAGCAGCCAAGATCGACAGCCGGCCAACGTCCTGACTTTC
TRBV15	NA	TRBJ1-5	TRBD1	CATSREVERQGDQPQHF	TGTGCCACCAGCAGAGAGGTCGAGAGACAGGGCGATCAGCCCCAGCATTTT
TRBV7-2	NA	TRBJ2-5	TRBD2	CASSMGLAGFQETQYF	TGTGCCAGCAGCATGGGACTAGCGGGTTTCCAAGAGACCCAGTACTTC
TRBV18	few	TRBJ2-1	NA	CASSPRLAGSSYNEQFF	TGTGCCAGCTCACCACGGCTAGCTGGTAGCTCCTACAATGAGCAGTTCTTC
TRBV2	few	TRBJ1-2	TRBD1	CASGGQGAISYGYTF	TGTGCCAGCGGGGGACAGGGGGCAATCAGCTATGGCTACACCTTC